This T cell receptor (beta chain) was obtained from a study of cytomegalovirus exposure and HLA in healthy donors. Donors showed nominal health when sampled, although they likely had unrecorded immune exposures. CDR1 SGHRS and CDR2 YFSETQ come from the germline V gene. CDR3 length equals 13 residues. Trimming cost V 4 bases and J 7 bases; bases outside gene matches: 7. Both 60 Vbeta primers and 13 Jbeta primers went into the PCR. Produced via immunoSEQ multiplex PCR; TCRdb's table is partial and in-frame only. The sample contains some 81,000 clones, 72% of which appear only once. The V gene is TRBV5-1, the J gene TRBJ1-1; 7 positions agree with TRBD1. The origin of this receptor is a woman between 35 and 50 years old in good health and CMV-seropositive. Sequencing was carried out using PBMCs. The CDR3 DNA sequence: TGCGCCAGCAGCATAGAACAGGGGAGTGAAGCTTTCTTT. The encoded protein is CASSIEQGSEAFF.